This T cell receptor (beta chain) was obtained from a study of blood T cell repertoires in COVID-19. The overall study: PBMCs, B-cell-depleted T cells, or T cells were the source of the cDNA or gDNA that made up the material.

Using immunoSEQ multiplex PCR, the repertoire was profiled, and TCRdb retains in-frame clones only, with some absent. Of some 150,000 clones listed, 80% to 85% were seen once; the top ten hold more than 4.5%. The length of the CDR3 is 14 residues. After removal of 4 bases from V and 0 bases from J, the junction contained 3 bases not matched to a gene. In germline, CDR1 is PRHDT, CDR2 FYEKMQ (reference sequence). Sequencing used PBMCs or T cells enriched from blood (not recorded which). The J gene is TRBJ2-7, the V gene TRBV13; TRBD1 agrees at 7 bases. This clonotype was obtained from a woman aged 45-65 years who had been exposed to COVID-19. This CDR3 reads CASSYRQGSYEQYF. The DNA for the CDR3 is TGTGCCAGCAGCTACCGACAGGGCTCCTACGAGCAGTACTTC.